The 32 T cell receptor beta chains listed next were all sequenced from one sample in a study of T-cell memory formation after mild COVID-19. One entry per CDR3 protein, called by TCRdb with MiXCR from the 5' RACE reads. The sample consists of 550,000 to 700,000 distinct CDR3 sequences, roughly 18% of them appearing once. The source material was PBMCs or a T cell subset sorted from them (not recorded which). Every receptor here comes from an adult woman who had mild COVID-19 (a few samples of this study predate the infection). Cell type and time point are not known.

The chain uses TRBV6-1 and TRBJ1-2; D uncertain. The CDR3 consists of 15 residues. Germline CDR1 MNHNS, CDR2 SASEGT. The ends were cut back, 2 bases at V and 4 bases at J, with 14 bases in the middle. The CDR3 region is CASSESLPEGYGYTF. The CDR3 DNA reads TGTGCCAGCAGTGAATCCCTCCCGGAGGGCTATGGCTACACCTTC.

CDR3 in DNA: TGTGCCAGCACGACTGTCAACTCTGGAAACACCATATATTTT. Translated: CASTTVNSGNTIYF. The chain joins TRBV27 to TRBJ1-3; D call uncertain. Deletions cut 7 bases from V and 0 bases from J, with 10 bases between. The germline gives CDR1 MNHEY, CDR2 SMNVEV (reference sequence). The CDR3 totals 14 residues.

This clonotype was counted at least ten times. The chain is built from TRBV7-6 and TRBJ1-1; D call uncertain. Trimming shortened V by 2 bases and J by 3 bases, and 7 bases separated the two germline ends. CDR1 and CDR2 from the germline V gene are SGHVS and FNYEAQ. This CDR3 is built from 13 residues. CDR3 loop: CASSLRIDTEAFF. Here the CDR3 DNA reads TGTGCCAGCAGCTTAAGGATCGACACTGAAGCTTTCTTT.

The J gene is TRBJ2-1, the V gene TRBV7-9, with TRBD2 as a possible D gene (6 bases). Germline-derived CDR1 and CDR2 are SEHNR and FQNEAQ (reference sequence). The CDR3 sequence is 15 residues long. Trimming pared 6 bases from V and 1 base from J, leaving 13 bases between. The CDR3 bases are TGTGCCAGCAGTCTCCCGGGGGTGTCCTACAATGAGCAGTTCTTC. This sequence encodes CASSLPGVSYNEQFF. Based on the CDR3 plus reference TRBV7-9 and TRBJ2-1, the full variable domain is DTGVSQNPRHKITKRGQNVTFRCDPISEHNRLYWYRQTLGQGPEFLTYFQNEAQLEKSRLLSDRFSAERPKGSFSTLEIQRTEQGDSAMYLCASSLPGVSYNEQFFGPGTRLTVL.

The chain joins TRBV28 to TRBJ1-1; the D is unclear. V lost 2 bases and J lost 4, with 8 bases in between. This CDR3 is built from 13 residues. Germline V gene data show CDR1 as MDHEN and CDR2 as SYDVKM. For the CDR3, the DNA is TGTGCCAGCAGTTTAGGGGAGGCCACTGAAGCTTTCTTT. This gives the protein CASSLGEATEAFF.

CDR3 DNA sequence: TGTGCCAGCAGGGAGACAGGGGGCGTGGAAGCTTTCTTT. Protein product: CASRETGGVEAFF. This chain connects TRBV6-1 to TRBJ1-1; TRBD1 matches 10 bases. Trimming cost V 6 bases and J 8 bases; bases outside gene matches: 6. Germline CDR1 reads MNHNS; CDR2 reads SASEGT. CDR3 size: 13 residues.

This clonotype was found a few times. This chain links TRBV6-1 with TRBJ2-1, with 13 bases that match TRBD2. V was clipped by 3 bases and J by 7 bases; unmatched bases: 12. Germline-derived CDR1 and CDR2 are MNHNS and SASEGT. The CDR3 spans 18 residues. CDR3 region: CASSEAGWGLAGQNEQFF. CDR3 coding DNA: TGTGCCAGCAGTGAGGCAGGTTGGGGACTAGCGGGACAGAATGAGCAGTTCTTC.

J is TRBJ2-2 and V is TRBV7-9; D unclear. Germline loops: CDR1 SEHNR, CDR2 FQNEAQ (reference sequence). The V and J ends lost 5 bases and 0 bases respectively, with 10 bases between them. The CDR3 runs to 15 residues. This chain's CDR3 is CASSRTDSNTGELFF. CDR3 sequence (DNA): TGTGCCAGCAGCCGGACGGATTCGAACACCGGGGAGCTGTTTTTT.

This clonotype was picked up a small number of times. The rearrangement links TRBV6-1 to TRBJ1-4; 8 bases match TRBD1. J lost 2 bases, V lost 9 bases, and 8 bases had no gene match. The CDR3 runs to 15 residues. Germline V gives CDR1 MNHNS, CDR2 SASEGT. This chain's CDR3 is CASRTRTGTNEKLFF. The CDR3 nucleotides are TGTGCCAGTCGGACCAGGACAGGGACTAATGAAAAACTGTTTTTT.

The V gene is TRBV12-3 or TRBV12-4, the J gene TRBJ2-5; D not resolved. This CDR3 is 15 amino acids long. Trimming cost V 7 bases and J 2 bases, with 17 bases left between them. This CDR3 reads CASNLPSTRQETQYF. The DNA for the CDR3 is TGTGCCAGCAACCTTCCCTCGACACGGCAAGAGACCCAGTACTTC.

This clonotype was detected a few times. The chain recombines TRBV18 with TRBJ2-7, with D perhaps TRBD2 (6 bases). The CDR3 runs 16 residues. V gave up 2 bases and J gave up 3 bases, with 17 bases separating them. Per the germline V gene, CDR1 is KGHSH and CDR2 is LQKENI. DNA of the CDR3: TGTGCCAGCTCACCAGATTTCATTGGTAGCGGCTACGAGCAGTACTTC. Amino acids: CASSPDFIGSGYEQYF.

The chain uses TRBV5-6 and TRBJ1-6; possibly TRBD1 for D (5 bases). The CDR3 contains 14 residues. The germline V gene has CDR1 SGHDT and CDR2 YYEEEE. Trimming stripped 5 bases from V and 7 bases from J, with 13 bases between. The CDR3, as DNA: TGTGCCAGCAGAACCGGGACGGTAAATTCACCCCTCCACTTT. Amino acid sequence: CASRTGTVNSPLHF.

This clonotype was recorded many times. The rearrangement joins TRBV5-1 to TRBJ2-2; perhaps TRBD2 as D (6 bases). The CDR3 length is 15 residues. Trimming shortened V by 0 bases and J by 2 bases, and 8 bases separated the two germline ends. CDR1 is SGHRS, CDR2 YFSETQ, per germline. CDR3: CASSLVGSNTGELFF. CDR3 sequence (DNA): TGCGCCAGCAGCTTGGTCGGGAGTAACACCGGGGAGCTGTTTTTT.

This chain joins TRBV14 and TRBJ1-3; D remains unclear. CDR1 is SGHDN and CDR2 is FVKESK in the germline V gene. Trimming stripped 3 bases from V and 4 bases from J, with 7 bases between. The length of the CDR3 is 13 residues. The CDR3 DNA is TGTGCCAGCAGCCAGGGGAACGGAAACACCATATATTTT. Its translation is CASSQGNGNTIYF.

There are a few counts of this clonotype. This sequence joins TRBV5-1 and TRBJ2-1; the D gene is possibly TRBD2 (5 bases). V lost 4 bases, J lost 0 bases, and 8 bases lay in between. The CDR3 has 14 amino acids. The germline V gene has CDR1 SGHRS and CDR2 YFSETQ. CDR3 region: CASSEEASYNEQFF. CDR3 coding DNA: TGCGCCAGCAGCGAGGAGGCCTCCTACAATGAGCAGTTCTTC. The full variable domain, in which reference TRBV5-1 and TRBJ2-1 provide the parts outside the CDR3, is KAGVTQTPRYLIKTRGQQVTLSCSPISGHRSVSWYQQTPGQGLQFLFEYFSETQRNKGNFPGRFSGRQFSNSRSEMNVSTLELGDSALYLCASSEEASYNEQFFGPGTRLTVL.

This clonotype was picked up many times. The chain recombines TRBV7-9 with TRBJ1-2, with 7 bases aligning to TRBD1. The V gene end was trimmed by 5 bases and the J gene end by 4 bases; junction bases not matched to a gene: 7. Germline CDR1 SEHNR, CDR2 FQNEAQ (reference sequence). The CDR3 loop spans 14 amino acids. Here the CDR3 DNA reads TGTGCCAGCAGCGAGACGGGACAGAGCTATGGCTACACCTTC. The encoded protein is CASSETGQSYGYTF.

The chain recombines TRBV5-6 with TRBJ1-2, with a tentative D call TRBD1 (6 bases). CDR3 length: 13 amino acids. Trimming removed 3 bases at V and 8 bases at J, with 14 bases between. In germline, CDR1 is SGHDT, CDR2 YYEEEE. The CDR3 sequence: CASSSAGVQGYTF. CDR3 coding DNA: TGTGCCAGCAGCTCAGCAGGGGTACAAGGCTACACCTTC.

The V and J genes are TRBV7-9 and TRBJ1-1; D gene ambiguous. The V and J ends lost 5 bases and 0 bases respectively, with 13 bases between them. This CDR3 contains 15 residues. Germline V CDR1 and CDR2: SEHNR, FQNEAQ (reference sequence). The CDR3 nucleotides are TGTGCCAGCAGCATGTCGGGTAAGATGAACACTGAAGCTTTCTTT. Its protein is CASSMSGKMNTEAFF.

The chain uses TRBV5-1 and TRBJ1-1, with a possible D match to TRBD1 (5 bases). Germline CDR1 SGHRS, CDR2 YFSETQ. V lost 3 bases and J lost 0, with 18 bases in between. The CDR3 extends over 17 amino acids. The CDR3 coding sequence is TGCGCCAGCAGCTCGCAGGGTGCTACGGGCATGAACACTGAAGCTTTCTTT. Translation: CASSSQGATGMNTEAFF.

This rearrangement joins TRBV12-3 or TRBV12-4 to TRBJ2-1; possibly TRBD1 for D (6 bases). Trimming removed 7 bases from V and 2 bases from J, with 12 bases in between. CDR3 length: 14 amino acids. CDR3 residues: CASTFRTAYNEQFF. The CDR3 nucleotides are TGTGCCAGCACATTCAGGACAGCCTACAATGAGCAGTTCTTC.

This clonotype was counted at least ten times. The gene calls are TRBV7-6 and TRBJ1-1; D is uncertain. CDR3 length equals 13 residues. V gave up 4 bases and J gave up 3 bases, with 9 bases separating them. The germline V gene has CDR1 SGHVS and CDR2 FNYEAQ. The CDR3 is CASSSRTDTEAFF. DNA for the CDR3: TGTGCCAGCAGCTCAAGGACGGACACTGAAGCTTTCTTT.

This clonotype appeared a few times. The rearrangement links TRBV19 to TRBJ2-7; tentatively, D is TRBD1 (6 bases). Between the trimmed V and J ends, which lost 3 bases and 6 bases, there was a span of 18 bases. The CDR3 is 15 residues long. CDR1 and CDR2 (germline): LNHDA, SQIVND (reference sequence). This CDR3 reads CASSIGQGTAGEQYF. CDR3 in DNA: TGTGCCAGTAGTATTGGCCAGGGGACCGCCGGCGAGCAGTACTTC.

This chain links TRBV19 with TRBJ1-2; D remains ambiguous. Trimming shortened V by 8 bases and J by 2 bases, and 6 bases separated the two germline ends. Looked up from germline, CDR1 is LNHDA and CDR2 is SQIVND (reference sequence). The CDR3 sequence is 11 residues long. CDR3 nucleotides: TGTGCCAGTTTCCAAAACTATGGCTACACCTTC. Protein product: CASFQNYGYTF.

In its sample, this clonotype was seen many times. J is TRBJ2-2 and V is TRBV14; D gene uncertain. The germline CDR1 and CDR2 sequences are SGHDN and FVKESK. The CDR3 runs 13 residues. V dropped 1 base and J dropped 2 bases, with 2 bases sitting between them. CDR3 DNA: TGTGCCAGCAGCCAAGCCAACACCGGGGAGCTGTTTTTT. This translates into CASSQANTGELFF.

This chain connects TRBV5-1 to TRBJ2-3, with TRBD1 matching 9 bases. The CDR3 covers 16 residues. The germline CDR1 and CDR2 sequences are SGHRS and YFSETQ. V shed 4 bases, J shed 5 bases, and the junction held 11 bases outside the gene matches. The CDR3, as DNA: TGCGCCAGCAGCCCCAACACAGGGGGCAGTGGAGATACGCAGTATTTT. Translated: CASSPNTGGSGDTQYF.

This clonotype was counted a few times. The genes are TRBV11-2 and TRBJ2-3; 7 bases match TRBD2. Looked up from germline, CDR1 is SGHAT and CDR2 is FQNNGV. This CDR3 is 17 amino acids long. J lost 5 bases, V lost 0 bases, and 11 bases had no gene match. The CDR3 reads CASSLDNMAGRGDTQYF. The CDR3 coding sequence is TGTGCCAGCAGCTTAGATAATATGGCAGGGAGGGGAGATACGCAGTATTTT.

The chain uses TRBV7-9 and TRBJ2-5; D is perhaps TRBD2 (5 bases). Germline V gives CDR1 SEHNR, CDR2 FQNEAQ (reference sequence). V lost 6 bases to trimming and J lost 3 bases, with 11 bases between them. The CDR3 spans 13 residues. CDR3 coding DNA: TGTGCCAGCAGACGAGGGTCAGAAGAGACCCAGTACTTC. Encoded protein: CASRRGSEETQYF.

The table lists this clonotype with a few counts. The V and J genes are TRBV7-9 and TRBJ2-3; D call uncertain. This CDR3 comprises 13 residues. V was shortened by 6 bases and J by 1 base, with 8 bases between the two germline ends. Germline loops: CDR1 SEHNR, CDR2 FQNEAQ (reference sequence). The CDR3 here is CASSTAGTDTQYF. CDR3 sequence (DNA): TGTGCCAGCAGTACGGCGGGCACAGATACGCAGTATTTT.

The chain is built from TRBV5-1 and TRBJ2-7; 9 positions agree with TRBD1. Unmatched junction bases numbered 7, after V lost 1 base and J lost 5 bases. The germline CDR1 and CDR2 sequences are SGHRS and YFSETQ. CDR3 length: 15 amino acids. For the CDR3, the DNA is TGCGCCAGCAGCTTGTGGGGACAGGGTCCCGACGAGCAGTACTTC. Protein sequence: CASSLWGQGPDEQYF.

The rearrangement uses TRBV20-1 and TRBJ1-1, with a tentative D call TRBD1 (5 bases). The germline V gene has CDR1 DFQATT and CDR2 SNEGSKA (reference sequence). CDR3 length equals 17 residues. V lost 6 bases, J lost 5 bases, and 28 bases lay in between. The DNA of the CDR3 is TGCAGTGCGCCAAAAGTAGGGGAATCGTCTCCCATGACTGAAGCTTTCTTT. Translating it yields CSAPKVGESSPMTEAFF.

This sequence joins TRBV12-3 or TRBV12-4 and TRBJ2-1, with D hard to call. This CDR3 is built from 13 residues. V was clipped by 6 bases and J by 10 bases, with 16 bases between them. CDR3 nucleotides: TGTGCCAGCAGCCTGTCGAATTCTAGGGAGCAGTTCTTC. Protein product: CASSLSNSREQFF.

V is TRBV7-8 and J is TRBJ2-7; TRBD1 matches 7 bases. The germline CDR1 and CDR2 sequences are SGHVS and FQNEAQ. Trimming cost V 4 bases and J 1 base; bases outside gene matches: 4. The CDR3 has 14 residues. The CDR3 bases are TGTGCCAGCAGCTACGGGACAGATTCCTACGAGCAGTACTTC. Protein sequence: CASSYGTDSYEQYF.